Following are 25 T cell receptor beta chains from one sample sequenced in a study of blood T cell repertoires in COVID-19. The repertoire was sequenced with immunoSEQ multiplex PCR; TCRdb's copy has only in-frame clones and lacks some. This sample has around 80,000 clones, with approximately 80% found just once. The source material was peripheral blood. These TCRs come from a human donor in a cohort sampled during active COVID-19.

J is TRBJ2-7 and V is TRBV2; possibly TRBD1 for D (6 bases). The CDR3 contains 15 residues. The germline V gene has CDR1 SNHLY and CDR2 FYNNEI. Trimming cost V 6 bases and J 0 bases, with 15 bases left between them. Here the CDR3 reads CASSQGRQTSYEQYF. The CDR3 DNA is TGTGCCAGCAGCCAGGGGCGCCAAACCTCCTACGAGCAGTACTTC.

This clone was counted between two and nine times. V gene TRBV2 combines with J gene TRBJ2-4; possibly TRBD2 for D (6 bases). Germline V gives CDR1 SNHLY, CDR2 FYNNEI. CDR3 length equals 13 residues. The germline V and J ends were trimmed by 8 bases and 2 bases, with 10 bases remaining between them. The CDR3 region is CASEGRTKNIQYF. CDR3 nucleotides: TGTGCCAGCGAGGGGAGGACCAAAAACATTCAGTACTTC.

The J gene is TRBJ1-5, the V gene TRBV5-8, with 7 bases that match TRBD1. The CDR3 is made up of 14 amino acids. Unmatched junction bases numbered 4, after V lost 3 bases and J lost 4 bases. CDR1 is SGHTS and CDR2 is YDEGEE in the germline V gene. In DNA, the CDR3 is TGTGCCAGCAGCTCCAGGGGGTGGAATCAGCCCCAGCATTTT. The encoded protein is CASSSRGWNQPQHF. Variable domain in full (rest from reference TRBV5-8 and TRBJ1-5): EAGVTQSPTHLIKTRGQQATLRCSPISGHTSVYWYQQALGLGLQFLLWYDEGEERNRGNFPPRFSGRQFPNYSSELNVNALELEDSALYLCASSSRGWNQPQHFGDGTRLSIL.

The rearrangement links TRBV28 to TRBJ1-4; 7 bases match TRBD1. Trimming removed 6 bases from V and 0 bases from J; junction bases left unmatched: 7. CDR3 size: 16 residues. CDR1 and CDR2 from the germline V gene are MDHEN and SYDVKM. This chain's CDR3 is CASSWDRDSTNEKLFF. CDR3 in DNA: TGTGCCAGCAGCTGGGACAGAGACTCAACTAATGAAAAACTGTTTTTT.

CDR3 DNA sequence: TGTGCCAGTAGTATAGACAAACGAGGGGGTAACTATGGCTACACCTTC. Translating it yields CASSIDKRGGNYGYTF. V is TRBV19 and J is TRBJ1-2, with D maybe TRBD1 (6 bases). CDR1 and CDR2 (germline): LNHDA, SQIVND (reference sequence). The length of the CDR3 is 16 residues. Trimming pared 0 bases from V and 1 base from J, leaving 12 bases between.

The chain is built from TRBV30 and TRBJ1-3; the D gene is possibly TRBD1 (6 bases). V gave up 0 bases and J gave up 2 bases, with 8 bases separating them. Per the germline V gene, CDR1 is GTSNPN and CDR2 is SVGIG (reference sequence). This CDR3 has 14 residues. The CDR3 is CAWSVQGAGNTIYF. The CDR3 nucleotides read TGTGCCTGGAGTGTACAGGGAGCTGGAAACACCATATATTTT.

This chain connects TRBV11-2 to TRBJ2-7; tentatively, D is TRBD2 (7 bases). CDR1 and CDR2 from the germline V gene are SGHAT and FQNNGV. The CDR3 is 15 residues long. Trimming took 3 bases from V and 1 from J, leaving 13 bases between them. Here the CDR3 reads CASSFPQGGSYEQYF. CDR3 nucleotide sequence: TGTGCCAGCAGCTTCCCACAGGGAGGGTCCTACGAGCAGTACTTC. The full variable domain, rest sourced from reference TRBV11-2 and TRBJ2-7, is EAGVAQSPRYKIIEKRQSVAFWCNPISGHATLYWYQQILGQGPKLLIQFQNNGVVDDSQLPKDRFSAERLKGVDSTLKIQPAKLEDSAVYLCASSFPQGGSYEQYFGPGTRLTVT.

The CDR3: CASSLAASGRLTGELFF. CDR3 sequence (DNA): TGCGCCAGCAGCTTGGCGGCTAGCGGGAGGTTGACCGGGGAGCTGTTTTTT. The V gene is TRBV5-1, the J gene TRBJ2-2; 11 bases line up with TRBD2. This CDR3 region has 17 residues. Germline V gene data show CDR1 as SGHRS and CDR2 as YFSETQ. The J segment lost 5 bases and the V segment lost 0 bases, leaving 6 bases of the junction unmatched.

This clone appeared a few times. CDR3 protein: CAISIRETTDTQYF. CDR3 sequence (DNA): TGTGCCATCAGTATCCGGGAGACCACAGATACGCAGTATTTT. J is TRBJ2-3 and V is TRBV10-3; D possibly corresponds to TRBD2 (6 bases). This CDR3 is built from 14 residues. V lost 5 bases and J 2 bases, leaving 11 bases between the germline ends. Germline lookup yields CDR1 ENHRY and CDR2 SYGVKD.

The CDR3 sequence: CASSPLGGVTDTQYF. CDR3 coding DNA: TGTGCCAGCAGCCCCCTAGGCGGGGTCACAGATACGCAGTATTTT. The chain carries TRBV7-9 and TRBJ2-3, with D perhaps TRBD2 (6 bases). V lost 5 bases to trimming and J lost 2 bases, with 14 bases between them. This CDR3 is built from 15 residues. The germline CDR1 and CDR2 sequences are SEHNR and FQNEAQ (reference sequence).

The chain links TRBV19 to TRBJ2-7; D call uncertain. CDR1 and CDR2 from the germline V gene are LNHDA and SQIVND (reference sequence). The V gene lost 7 bases and the J gene lost 6 bases, with 16 bases spanning the gap. This CDR3 is 13 amino acids long. The CDR3, as DNA: TGTGCCAGTACCCCCTCTCAACTCGGCGAGCAGTACTTC. Amino acid sequence: CASTPSQLGEQYF.

V gene TRBV28 combines with J gene TRBJ2-6; TRBD2 is a possible D gene (7 bases). Germline CDR1 is MDHEN and CDR2 is SYDVKM. The CDR3 extends over 14 amino acids. Trimming cost V 7 bases and J 2 bases, with 9 bases left between them. The CDR3 coding sequence is TGTGCCAGCAAGGGGGGGGCTGGGGCCAACGTCCTGACTTTC. Its translation: CASKGGAGANVLTF.

The CDR3 reads CAISESSGSDTQYF. The CDR3 DNA sequence: TGTGCCATCAGTGAGTCTAGCGGGAGTGATACGCAGTATTTT. The chain couples TRBV10-3 to TRBJ2-3; 9 bases are shared with TRBD2. The J segment lost 6 bases and the V segment lost 0 bases, leaving 1 base of the junction unmatched. Looked up from germline, CDR1 is ENHRY and CDR2 is SYGVKD. CDR3 length equals 14 residues.

The chain links TRBV19 to TRBJ2-1, with D maybe TRBD2 (7 bases). The CDR3 consists of 17 residues. The V gene lost 4 bases and the J gene lost 3 bases, with 19 bases spanning the gap. Germline CDR1 and CDR2: LNHDA and SQIVND (reference sequence). CDR3 coding DNA: TGTGCCAGTAGTAAGGGGGGGAGGGACGGCTACTACAATGAGCAGTTCTTC. Its translation is CASSKGGRDGYYNEQFF.

This clone came up a few times. As DNA, the CDR3 is TGTGCCAGTAGCAATTCCGGGACAGGGGGAATTGGTAGCAATCAGCCCCAGCATTTT. This sequence encodes CASSNSGTGGIGSNQPQHF. V is TRBV19 and J is TRBJ1-5; 11 positions agree with TRBD1. J lost 0 bases, V lost 6 bases, and 13 bases had no gene match. The germline CDR1 and CDR2 sequences are LNHDA and SQIVND (reference sequence). The CDR3 contains 19 residues.

This clone was seen more than once but under ten times. The gene calls are TRBV19 and TRBJ1-5; D uncertain. CDR3 size: 16 residues. In germline, CDR1 is LNHDA, CDR2 SQIVND (reference sequence). The V and J ends lost 5 bases and 0 bases respectively, with 14 bases between them. The CDR3, as DNA: TGTGCCAGTAGTCCGGGAGCGGGAGTTAGCAATCAGCCCCAGCATTTT. It is translated as CASSPGAGVSNQPQHF.

There are a few counts of this clone. The V and J genes are TRBV5-1 and TRBJ1-1, with a weak D call TRBD1 (5 bases). The germline V gene encodes CDR1 SGHRS and CDR2 YFSETQ. V was shortened by 4 bases and J by 0 bases, with 10 bases between the two germline ends. This CDR3 has 14 residues. Here the CDR3 reads CASSLDRMNTEAFF. CDR3 nucleotides: TGCGCCAGCAGCCTCGACAGAATGAACACTGAAGCTTTCTTT.

The chain uses TRBV29-1 and TRBJ2-7; no reliable D call. V was pared by 6 bases and J by 2 bases, with 11 bases between. Germline V lookup: CDR1 SQVTM, CDR2 ANQGSEA. This CDR3 contains 12 residues. Here the CDR3 DNA reads TGCAGCGTCCTCTTAGTTACCTACGAGCAGTACTTC. This translates into CSVLLVTYEQYF.

The chain links TRBV5-5 to TRBJ1-1, with TRBD1 matching 9 bases. The V segment lost 4 bases and the J segment 0 bases; nucleotides outside the gene matches: 4. Germline CDR1 is SGHKS and CDR2 is YYEKEE (reference sequence). CDR3 length equals 15 residues. The CDR3 sequence is CASSRTGALNTEAFF. The CDR3, as DNA: TGTGCCAGCAGCCGGACAGGGGCCTTGAACACTGAAGCTTTCTTT. Drawing the rest from reference TRBV5-5 and TRBJ1-1, the complete variable domain is DAGVTQSPTHLIKTRGQQVTLRCSPISGHKSVSWYQQVLGQGPQFIFQYYEKEERGRGNFPDRFSARQFPNYSSELNVNALLLGDSALYLCASSRTGALNTEAFFGQGTRLTVV.

As to this clone: Other DNA sequences within the sample encode an identical CDR3. The chain's CDR3 is CASSVVAGGSYNEQFF. CDR3 DNA sequence: TGTGCCAGCAGCGTAGTAGCGGGAGGCTCCTACAATGAGCAGTTCTTC. V and J are TRBV9 and TRBJ2-1, with 10 bases lining up with TRBD2. V lost 0 bases and J lost 0; bases outside the gene matches: 0. There are 16 residues in the CDR3. CDR1 and CDR2 (germline): SGDLS, YYNGEE.

The chain links TRBV18 to TRBJ2-1; 8 bases agree with TRBD2. The V gene's germline CDR1 is KGHSH and CDR2 LQKENI. V was pared by 0 bases and J by 6 bases, with 4 bases of the junction left unmatched. There are 15 residues in the CDR3. The CDR3 DNA reads as TGTGCCAGCTCACCACCTTCGGCGGGGGGCAATGAGCAGTTCTTC. Protein sequence: CASSPPSAGGNEQFF.

V gene TRBV11-3 combines with J gene TRBJ1-3; 8 bases match TRBD1. The germline CDR1 and CDR2 sequences are SGHNT and YENEEA. This CDR3 spans 14 amino acids. Germline trimming cut 4 bases from V and 4 bases from J; bases unmatched to any gene: 3. The CDR3 nucleotides are TGTGCCAGCAGCTCCTGGACAGGGGGAAACACCATATATTTT. Translation gives CASSSWTGGNTIYF.

The genes are TRBV24-1 and TRBJ2-7, with D perhaps matching TRBD1 (5 bases). V was shortened by 0 bases and J by 3 bases, with 5 bases between the two germline ends. This CDR3 is built from 13 residues. CDR1 and CDR2 (germline): KGHDR, SFDVKD. CDR3 protein: CATSDLTGYEQYF. The CDR3 nucleotides read TGTGCCACCAGTGATTTGACAGGCTACGAGCAGTACTTC.

The chain joins TRBV5-1 to TRBJ1-1; a weak D match, TRBD1 (5 bases). This CDR3 is 16 amino acids long. CDR1 is SGHRS, CDR2 YFSETQ, per germline. Between the trimmed V and J ends, which lost 4 bases and 0 bases, there was a span of 16 bases. CDR3 in amino acids: CASSRGGENMNTEAFF. The CDR3 coding sequence is TGCGCCAGCAGCAGGGGAGGGGAGAACATGAACACTGAAGCTTTCTTT.

The V gene is TRBV30, the J gene TRBJ2-2, with D perhaps TRBD1 (6 bases). CDR1 and CDR2 from the germline V gene are GTSNPN and SVGIG (reference sequence). V lost 3 bases to trimming and J lost 4 bases, with 15 bases between them. The CDR3 has 15 amino acids. CDR3 sequence: CAWRTQGRGTGELFF. CDR3 coding DNA: TGTGCCTGGAGGACTCAGGGGCGAGGCACCGGGGAGCTGTTTTTT.